Each of the 5 T cell receptor beta chains below was sequenced from the same sample in a study of control samples from healthy donors and cancer patients. Profiling relied on immunoSEQ multiplex PCR, and the TCRdb table lists in-frame clones only, not all of them. This table has over 100,000 clones, roughly 89% appearing once. Sequences were obtained from blood. These receptors were collected from a woman aged 45-60 years in good health.

The chain couples TRBV5-1 to TRBJ1-6, with a possible D match to TRBD1 (5 bases). Between the trimmed V and J ends, which lost 3 bases and 5 bases, there was a span of 15 bases. This CDR3 is built from 16 residues. Germline loops: CDR1 SGHRS, CDR2 YFSETQ. The CDR3 spells CASSSGAGTHNSPLHF. CDR3 coding DNA: TGCGCCAGCAGCTCGGGAGCAGGGACTCATAATTCACCCCTCCACTTT.

The rearrangement uses TRBV2 and TRBJ1-3; D is unclear. V dropped 7 bases and J dropped 0 bases, with 13 bases sitting between them. The CDR3 runs to 15 residues. The germline gives CDR1 SNHLY, CDR2 FYNNEI. The CDR3 protein is CASTPFGPSGNTIYF. CDR3 DNA sequence: TGTGCCAGCACCCCCTTCGGGCCCTCTGGAAACACCATATATTTT.

The chain recombines TRBV6-5 with TRBJ2-7; TRBD2 aligns across 10 bases. The CDR3 is 15 residues long. V lost 6 bases, J lost 2 bases, and 7 bases stayed unmatched. Germline CDR1 reads MNHEY; CDR2 reads SVGAGI. CDR3 protein: CASSASGGFTYEQYF. CDR3 sequence (DNA): TGTGCCAGCAGCGCTAGCGGGGGTTTTACCTACGAGCAGTACTTC.

The chain joins TRBV7-3 to TRBJ2-1; no reliable D call. Germline values: CDR1 SGHTA, CDR2 FQGTGA. This CDR3 has 11 amino acids. Trimming took off 5 bases at V and 8 bases at J, with 7 bases between the two ends. CDR3 in DNA: TGTGCCAGCAGCGGAAGTGATGAGCAGTTCTTC. Translating gives CASSGSDEQFF.

The chain combines TRBV10-1 with TRBJ2-7; possibly TRBD2 for D (5 bases). V shed 2 bases and J shed 4 bases, with 6 bases lying between them. Looked up from germline, CDR1 is WNHNN and CDR2 is SYGVQD (reference sequence). This CDR3 spans 12 amino acids. The CDR3: CASSEGLYEQYV. The CDR3 DNA sequence: TGCGCCAGCAGTGAGGGACTGTACGAGCAGTACGTC.